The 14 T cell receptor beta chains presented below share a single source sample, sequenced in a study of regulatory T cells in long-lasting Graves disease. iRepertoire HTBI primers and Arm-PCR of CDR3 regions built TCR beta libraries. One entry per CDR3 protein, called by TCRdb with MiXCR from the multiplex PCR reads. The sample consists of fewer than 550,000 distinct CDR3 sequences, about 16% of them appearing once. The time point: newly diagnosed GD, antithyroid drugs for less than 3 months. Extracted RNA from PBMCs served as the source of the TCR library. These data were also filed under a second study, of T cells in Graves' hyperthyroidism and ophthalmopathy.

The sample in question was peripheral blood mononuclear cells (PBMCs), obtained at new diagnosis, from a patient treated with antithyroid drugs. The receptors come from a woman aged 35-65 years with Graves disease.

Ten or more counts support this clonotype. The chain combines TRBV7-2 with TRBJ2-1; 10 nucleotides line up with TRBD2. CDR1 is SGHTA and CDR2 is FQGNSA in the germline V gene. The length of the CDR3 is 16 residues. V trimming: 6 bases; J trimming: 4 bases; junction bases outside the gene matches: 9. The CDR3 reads CASSPTSGVRYNEQFF. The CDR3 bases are TGTGCCAGCAGTCCTACTAGCGGGGTAAGGTACAATGAGCAGTTCTTC.

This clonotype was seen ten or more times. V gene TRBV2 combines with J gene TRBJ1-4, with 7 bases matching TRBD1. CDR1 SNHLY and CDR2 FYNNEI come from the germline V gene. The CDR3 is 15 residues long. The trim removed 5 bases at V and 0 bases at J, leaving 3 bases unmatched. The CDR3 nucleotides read TGTGCCAGCAGTTCCGGGACAGCAACTAATGAAAAACTGTTTTTT. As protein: CASSSGTATNEKLFF.

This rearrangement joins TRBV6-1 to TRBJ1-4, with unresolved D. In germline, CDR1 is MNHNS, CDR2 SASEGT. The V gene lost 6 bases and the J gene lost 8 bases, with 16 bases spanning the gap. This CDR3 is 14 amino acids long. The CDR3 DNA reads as TGTGCCAGCAGCAAGGTTGCCGGCCGCGAAAAACTGTTTTTT. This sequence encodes CASSKVAGREKLFF.

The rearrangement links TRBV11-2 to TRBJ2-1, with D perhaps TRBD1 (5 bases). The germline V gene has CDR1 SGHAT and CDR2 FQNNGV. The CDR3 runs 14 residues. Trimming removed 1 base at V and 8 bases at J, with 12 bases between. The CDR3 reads CASSLGRQYDEQFF. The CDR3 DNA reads TGTGCCAGCAGCTTAGGCCGACAGTACGATGAGCAGTTCTTC.

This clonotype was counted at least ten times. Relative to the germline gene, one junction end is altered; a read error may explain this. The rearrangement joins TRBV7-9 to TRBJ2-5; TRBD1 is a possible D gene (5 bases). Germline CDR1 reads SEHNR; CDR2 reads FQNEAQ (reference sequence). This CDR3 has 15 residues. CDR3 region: CASSLVKGIQETQYF. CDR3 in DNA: TGTGCCAGCAGCTTAGTCAAGGGGATCCAAGAGACTCAGTACTTC. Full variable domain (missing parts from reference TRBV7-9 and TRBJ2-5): DTGVSQNPRHKITKRGQNVTFRCDPISEHNRLYWYRQTLGQGPEFLTYFQNEAQLEKSRLLSDRFSAERPKGSFSTLEIQRTEQGDSAMYLCASSLVKGIQETQYFGPGTRLLVL.

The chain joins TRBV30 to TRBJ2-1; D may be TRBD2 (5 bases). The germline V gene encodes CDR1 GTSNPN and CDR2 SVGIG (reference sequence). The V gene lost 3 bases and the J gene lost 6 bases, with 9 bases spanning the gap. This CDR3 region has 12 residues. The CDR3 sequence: CAWRLAGNEQFF. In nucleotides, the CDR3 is TGTGCCTGGAGGCTAGCCGGCAATGAGCAGTTCTTC.

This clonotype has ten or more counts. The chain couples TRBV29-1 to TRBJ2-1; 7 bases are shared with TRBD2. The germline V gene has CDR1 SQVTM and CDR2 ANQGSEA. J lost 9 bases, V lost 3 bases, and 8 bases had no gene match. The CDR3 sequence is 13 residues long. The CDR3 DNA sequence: TGCAGCGTTGATGCTAGCGGTGATCGTGAGCAGTTCTTC. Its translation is CSVDASGDREQFF.

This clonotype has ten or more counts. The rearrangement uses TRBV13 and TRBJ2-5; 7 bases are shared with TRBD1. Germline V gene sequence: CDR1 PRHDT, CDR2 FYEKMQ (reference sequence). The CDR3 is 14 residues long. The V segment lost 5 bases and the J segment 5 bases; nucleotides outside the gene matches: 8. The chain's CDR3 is CASSPQQGRETQYF. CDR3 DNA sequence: TGTGCCAGCAGCCCGCAACAGGGGCGGGAGACCCAGTACTTC. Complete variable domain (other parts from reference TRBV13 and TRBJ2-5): AAGVIQSPRHLIKEKRETATLKCYPIPRHDTVYWYQQGPGQDPQFLISFYEKMQSDKGSIPDRFSAQQFSDYHSELNMSSLELGDSALYFCASSPQQGRETQYFGPGTRLLVL.

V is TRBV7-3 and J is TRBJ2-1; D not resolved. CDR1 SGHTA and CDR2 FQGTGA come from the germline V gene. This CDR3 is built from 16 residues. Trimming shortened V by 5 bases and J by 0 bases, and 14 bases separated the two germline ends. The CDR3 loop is CASSPRYQSSYNEQFF. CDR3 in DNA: TGTGCCAGCAGCCCCAGGTACCAAAGCTCCTACAATGAGCAGTTCTTC.

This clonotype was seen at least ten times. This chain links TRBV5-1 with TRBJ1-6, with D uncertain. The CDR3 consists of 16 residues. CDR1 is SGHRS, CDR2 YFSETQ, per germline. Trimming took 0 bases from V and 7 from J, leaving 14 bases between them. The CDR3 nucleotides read TGCGCCAGCAGCTTGGATCGCGCGGCGGGGAATTCACCCCTCCACTTT. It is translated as CASSLDRAAGNSPLHF.

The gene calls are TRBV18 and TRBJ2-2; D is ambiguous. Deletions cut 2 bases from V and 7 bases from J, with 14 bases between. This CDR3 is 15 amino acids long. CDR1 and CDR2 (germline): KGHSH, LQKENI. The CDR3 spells CASSPGVRVGGELFF. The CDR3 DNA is TGTGCCAGCTCACCAGGAGTTAGGGTTGGCGGGGAGCTGTTTTTT.

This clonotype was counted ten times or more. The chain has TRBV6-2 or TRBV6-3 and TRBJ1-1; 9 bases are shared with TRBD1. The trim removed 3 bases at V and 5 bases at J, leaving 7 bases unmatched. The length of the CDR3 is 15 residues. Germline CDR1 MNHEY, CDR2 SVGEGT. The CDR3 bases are TGTGCCAGCAGTTATTCGACAGGGGGATTTACTGAAGCTTTCTTT. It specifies CASSYSTGGFTEAFF.

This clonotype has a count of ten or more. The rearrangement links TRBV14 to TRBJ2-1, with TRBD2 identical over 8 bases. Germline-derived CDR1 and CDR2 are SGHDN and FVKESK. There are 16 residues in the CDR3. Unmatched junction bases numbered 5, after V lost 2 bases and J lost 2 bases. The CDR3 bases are TGTGCCAGCAGCCAACGGGGGGGGAGGACCTACAATGAGCAGTTCTTC. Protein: CASSQRGGRTYNEQFF.

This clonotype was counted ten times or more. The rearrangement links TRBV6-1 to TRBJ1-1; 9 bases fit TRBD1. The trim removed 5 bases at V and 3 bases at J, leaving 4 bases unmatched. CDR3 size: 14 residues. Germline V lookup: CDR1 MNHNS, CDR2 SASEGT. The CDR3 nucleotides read TGTGCCAGCAGTCGCTGGACAGGGGACACTGAAGCTTTCTTT. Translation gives CASSRWTGDTEAFF.